The T cell receptor (beta chain) described here comes from a study of STAT5B mutations in CD4+ large granular lymphocyte leukemia. The survey-level immunoSEQ assay was used. Assay used: immunoSEQ multiplex PCR; TCRdb lists only in-frame clones, some missing. The sample lists about 30,000 clones, nearly 80% occurring once. Overall study results and limits: Patient CD4-sorted repertoires looked more clonal than healthy CD4+ repertoires, even without putative leukemic clones.

Of note for this clone: Its target is not known.

The CDR3 covers 13 residues. Germline V CDR1 and CDR2: SNHLY, FYNNEI. The V gene lost 6 bases and the J gene lost 0 bases, with 6 bases spanning the gap. The receptor's source is a human donor in good health. Sequencing was performed on CD4+ T cells from blood buffy coats. V and J are TRBV2 and TRBJ1-5; no clear D gene. The CDR3 is CASSVYSNQPQHF. The CDR3 DNA follows: TGTGCCAGCAGCGTATATAGCAATCAGCCCCAGCATTTT.